This is a list of T cell receptor beta chains from one sample in a study of shared clonotypes between healthy human individuals. TCRdb's copy holds only in-frame clones and misses some; the assay was immunoSEQ multiplex PCR. The top ten clones hold around 1.7% of a sample with about 2.2 million clones, around 93% of them seen once. Sequences were obtained from naive CD8+ T cells from PBMCs. The origin of the receptors is a man between 18 and 35 years old in good health. Some clones in this sample may be carry-over from other donors' samples. The CDR3 runs from the conserved cysteine through the conserved F or W. The D gene is left open where the match is weak. Clone size appears in some rows only: once, few, many, or a class for an expanded clone.

clone_size,j_call,d_call,v_call,cdr3_nt,cdr3_aa
.,TRBJ2-1,TRBD1,TRBV11-2,TGTGCCAGCAGCAACCGGGACAGGGCTTACAATGAGCAGTTCTTC,CASSNRDRAYNEQFF
.,TRBJ1-2,TRBD1,TRBV6-1,TGTGCCAGCAGTGGGGTCGGGGACAGGGGGAGGAATGGCTACACCTTC,CASSGVGDRGRNGYTF
.,TRBJ2-3,TRBD2,TRBV19,TGTGCCAGTAGTACCCGGACTAGCGGGAGTGGGGATACGCAGTATTTT,CASSTRTSGSGDTQYF
.,TRBJ2-1,.,TRBV6-5,TGTGCCAGCAGTTATCTCGGCGGGTGGGGCCACAATGAGCAGTTCTTC,CASSYLGGWGHNEQFF
.,TRBJ1-1,.,TRBV28,TGTGCCAGTGACAGGATCTTGAACACTGAAGCTTTCTTT,CASDRILNTEAFF
.,TRBJ1-1,.,TRBV10-3,TGTGCCATCAGTCTCAAACCACCCAACACTGAAGCTTTCTTT,CAISLKPPNTEAFF
.,TRBJ2-6,.,TRBV27,TGTGCCAGCAGTTTATTGGGGGTTGGAGGCTCTGGGGCCAACGTCCTGACTTTC,CASSLLGVGGSGANVLTF
.,TRBJ2-7,TRBD1,TRBV4-2,TGTGCCAGCAGCCCAGAGGACAGGCTATCCTACGAGCAGTACTTC,CASSPEDRLSYEQYF
.,TRBJ2-3,TRBD2,TRBV28,TGTGCCAGCAGTTTATGGCGAGCGGGAAGCACAGATACGCAGTATTTT,CASSLWRAGSTDTQYF
.,TRBJ1-2,.,TRBV6-1,TGTGCCAGCAAGGATCGGGAAAACTATGGCTACACCTTC,CASKDRENYGYTF
.,TRBJ2-1,.,TRBV5-6,TGTGCCAGCAGCTTGGCGCAGGAGCAGTTCTTC,CASSLAQEQFF
.,TRBJ1-1,.,TRBV7-9,TGTGCCAGCAGCCACCCATCAGGATTTAACACTGAAGCTTTCTTT,CASSHPSGFNTEAFF
.,TRBJ2-3,TRBD2,TRBV7-3,TGTGCCAGCAGCTCCCTAGCGGGAGCAAGGCTCGATACGCAGTATTTT,CASSSLAGARLDTQYF
few,TRBJ2-7,.,TRBV25-1,TGTGCCAGCAGTGACTCCTACGAGCAGTACTTC,CASSDSYEQYF
.,TRBJ2-3,TRBD2,TRBV27,TGTGCCAGCAGTTTATTAAGTAGCGGGAGCACAGATACGCAGTATTTT,CASSLLSSGSTDTQYF
.,TRBJ2-7,TRBD2,TRBV7-9,TGTGCCAGCAGCTTCCCGACTAGCGGGAGCTCCTACGAGCAGTACTTC,CASSFPTSGSSYEQYF
.,TRBJ2-1,TRBD2,TRBV9,TGTGCCAGCAGCCCAGGGGTCGCAGCGGGAGAGCTCTTC,CASSPGVAAGELF